Listed below are T cell receptor beta chains from one sample, sequenced in a study of blood T cell repertoires in COVID-19. Clones were read by immunoSEQ multiplex PCR, and TCRdb kept only the in-frame ones, dropping some. Of around 60,000 clones in the sample, roughly four fifths were seen once. Sequenced input: peripheral blood. These receptors all come from a man older than 75 with acute or convalescent COVID-19. Each CDR3 is given without its conserved first and last residue.

V gene	J gene	CDR3 protein
TRBV6-5	TRBJ2-7	ASRVSTGAEQY
TRBV7-2	TRBJ1-4	ASSPQGGSYEKLF
TRBV12-3/TRBV12-4	TRBJ1-2	ASRYGQGYRYT
TRBV18	TRBJ2-2	ASSPVRSNTGELF
TRBV5-1	TRBJ2-7	ASSLFLRAMDEQY
TRBV18	TRBJ2-1	ASSLGFYNEQF
TRBV6-4	TRBJ2-7	ASSVARGYEQY
TRBV10-2	TRBJ1-1	ASRGGQGGAF
TRBV5-1	TRBJ1-2	ASSLVGAAYGYT
TRBV19	TRBJ2-2	ASSQRVELF
TRBV5-1	TRBJ2-5	ASSLVIRQETQY
TRBV7-2	TRBJ2-3	ASSEQGTSTDTQY
TRBV5-5	TRBJ2-4	ASRTETGANIQY
TRBV19	TRBJ2-3	ASSIQGDTQY
TRBV7-8	TRBJ1-3	ASSLARADSGNTIY
TRBV7-6	TRBJ1-6	ASSFRDTYNSPLH
TRBV19	TRBJ2-6	ASSIRQGAARAPGANVLT
TRBV5-6	TRBJ2-1	ASSPLLSGGNNEQF
TRBV20-1	TRBJ2-1	SASRTQMNNEQF
TRBV5-1	TRBJ2-1	ASSLDPGQGPWIEQF
TRBV18	TRBJ2-7	ASTEQGQTYEQY
TRBV7-2	TRBJ2-1	ASSAGWSNEQF
TRBV4-1	TRBJ2-1	ASSPAAATYNEQF
TRBV3-1/TRBV3-2	TRBJ1-3	ASSQAGRTIY
TRBV2	TRBJ2-7	ASSPRTGGYEQY
TRBV2	TRBJ1-3	ASSEDRLSGNTIY
TRBV18	TRBJ1-2	ASSPERVSRGNYGYT
TRBV10-3	TRBJ1-2	AISEEGDGYT
TRBV6-5	TRBJ1-5	ASSYGQGAQPQH
TRBV5-4	TRBJ2-5	ASSLPGEETQY
TRBV6-5	TRBJ2-7	ASREPTGISYEQY
TRBV5-4	TRBJ2-7	ASSPVGGGAYEQY
TRBV13	TRBJ2-1	ASSPSGVTIDNEQF
TRBV10-2	TRBJ2-1	ASNRQGAYNEQF
TRBV4-1	TRBJ1-5	ASSQDVNQPQH
TRBV23-1	TRBJ2-7	ASSQVGHQGVFSYEQY
TRBV4-1	TRBJ2-7	ASSQAARSGGRSYEQY
TRBV5-1	TRBJ1-2	ASSGAETYGYT
TRBV12-3/TRBV12-4	TRBJ1-3	ASSFEGGNTIY
TRBV5-1	TRBJ1-3	ASSGGTSGNTIY
TRBV30	TRBJ2-7	AWSNTPREQY
TRBV19	TRBJ1-1	ASSIGRDRDTEAF
TRBV5-4	TRBJ2-7	ASSSGGGQGFLYEQY
TRBV10-3	TRBJ1-5	AISVSGGNQPQH
TRBV18	TRBJ2-2	ASSPLPSGGAILAGELF
TRBV28	TRBJ2-7	ASSLSGVNEQY
TRBV2	TRBJ2-3	ASSRLTDTQY
TRBV28	TRBJ1-5	ASSFPPGQGFGQPQH
TRBV19	TRBJ2-1	ASSGSGINEQF
TRBV2	TRBJ1-2	ASRGDRIGGYT
TRBV5-6	TRBJ1-2	ASSPGRYGYT
TRBV20-1	TRBJ2-7	SASAPGISSYEQY
TRBV11-2	TRBJ1-4	ASSKTGREKLF
TRBV14	TRBJ1-1	ASSNRVGNTEAF
TRBV4-1	TRBJ2-7	ASSQALATGDRGYEQY